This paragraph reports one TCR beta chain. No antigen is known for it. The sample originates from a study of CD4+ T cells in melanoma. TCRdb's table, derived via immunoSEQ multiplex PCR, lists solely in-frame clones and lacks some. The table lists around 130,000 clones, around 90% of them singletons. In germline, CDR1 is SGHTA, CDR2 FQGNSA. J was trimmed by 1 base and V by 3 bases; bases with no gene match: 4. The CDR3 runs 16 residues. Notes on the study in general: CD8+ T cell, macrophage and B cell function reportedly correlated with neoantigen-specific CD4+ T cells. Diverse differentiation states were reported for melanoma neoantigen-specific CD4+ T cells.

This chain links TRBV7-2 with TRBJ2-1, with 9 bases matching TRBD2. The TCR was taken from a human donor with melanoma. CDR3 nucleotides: TGTGCCAGCAGCTTCTCCCTAGCGGGGTCCTACAATGAGCAGTTCTTC. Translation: CASSFSLAGSYNEQFF.